Shown below are 18 T cell receptor beta chains from a single sample sequenced in a study of T cell responses to AZD1222 COVID-19 vaccine. The repertoire was sequenced with immunoSEQ multiplex PCR; TCRdb's copy has only in-frame clones and lacks some. This sample carries about 170,000 clones, approximately 90% of them seen once, and the ten largest clones take about 4.1%. The source material was peripheral blood, sampled 28 days after the second dose of the MenACWY control vaccine. The receptors shown here come from an adult who received the MenACWY meningococcal vaccine as a control.

Here the CDR3 reads CASSYVRLPDNYGYTF. The CDR3 coding sequence is TGTGCCAGCAGTTATGTCCGGCTGCCCGACAACTATGGCTACACCTTC. The genes are TRBV28 and TRBJ1-2; D is undetermined. Germline V gene data show CDR1 as MDHEN and CDR2 as SYDVKM. Trimming shortened V by 4 bases and J by 2 bases, and 17 bases separated the two germline ends. The CDR3 has 16 residues.

J is TRBJ1-3 and V is TRBV7-9, with D possibly matching TRBD1 (5 bases). CDR1 is SEHNR and CDR2 is FQNEAQ in the germline V gene (reference sequence). There are 14 residues in the CDR3. Trimming stripped 8 bases from V and 3 bases from J, with 14 bases between. DNA for the CDR3: TGTGCCAGCGACCGGGTGGGGGGTGGAAACACCATATATTTT. Residues: CASDRVGGGNTIYF.

The rearrangement uses TRBV19 and TRBJ1-5; D remains unclear. CDR3 size: 16 residues. V dropped 1 base and J dropped 1 base, with 11 bases sitting between them. Germline CDR1 reads LNHDA; CDR2 reads SQIVND (reference sequence). The CDR3: CASSIARRASNQPQHF. The CDR3 nucleotides are TGTGCCAGTAGTATAGCCCGCAGAGCCAGCAATCAGCCCCAGCATTTT.

J is TRBJ1-2 and V is TRBV5-4; possibly TRBD1 for D (6 bases). The CDR3 is 14 residues long. Germline loops: CDR1 SGHNT, CDR2 YYREEE (reference sequence). The V and J ends lost 1 base and 4 bases respectively, with 11 bases between them. CDR3 amino acids: CASSLLGGPYGYTF. In DNA, the CDR3 is TGTGCCAGCAGCTTGCTGGGGGGGCCCTATGGCTACACCTTC. Complete variable domain (other parts from reference TRBV5-4 and TRBJ1-2): ETGVTQSPTHLIKTRGQQVTLRCSSQSGHNTVSWYQQALGQGPQFIFQYYREEENGRGNFPPRFSGLQFPNYSSELNVNALELDDSALYLCASSLLGGPYGYTFGSGTRLTVV.

The sample holds a few counts of this clone. This chain connects TRBV28 to TRBJ1-1; the D gene is possibly TRBD1 (6 bases). The CDR3 contains 15 residues. V lost 4 bases, J lost 4 bases, and 16 bases lay in between. Germline CDR1 reads MDHEN; CDR2 reads SYDVKM. The CDR3 DNA reads TGTGCCAGCAGTTATATCGGCACAGGGATCACTGAAGCTTTCTTT. It translates to CASSYIGTGITEAFF.

V and J are TRBV5-4 and TRBJ2-1; D is ambiguous. This CDR3 has 14 amino acids. Per germline, CDR1 SGHNT and CDR2 YYREEE (reference sequence). Trimming cost V 1 base and J 6 bases, with 11 bases left between them. The CDR3 DNA follows: TGTGCCAGCAGCTTGCTGGGCCCAGGCAATGAGCAGTTCTTC. Protein: CASSLLGPGNEQFF.

The chain is built from TRBV11-2 and TRBJ2-1, with D unclear. V lost 3 bases to trimming and J lost 7 bases, with 13 bases between them. CDR1 and CDR2 (germline): SGHAT, FQNNGV. The CDR3 is made up of 14 amino acids. This chain's CDR3 is CASSFGSVGNEQFF. The DNA of the CDR3 is TGTGCCAGCAGCTTCGGCTCCGTCGGGAATGAGCAGTTCTTC.

A single count supports this clone. The gene calls are TRBV29-1 and TRBJ2-5; TRBD2 aligns across 12 bases. Losses at the gene ends were 5 bases for V and 5 bases for J; bases not matched to a gene: 12. CDR1 SQVTM and CDR2 ANQGSEA come from the germline V gene. The CDR3 runs to 16 residues. The CDR3 region is CSVSGGLAGGWETQYF. CDR3 DNA: TGCAGCGTTTCCGGCGGGCTAGCGGGAGGGTGGGAGACCCAGTACTTC.

This chain connects TRBV10-2 to TRBJ2-5; D might be TRBD1 or TRBD2, each matching 5 bases. This CDR3 spans 15 amino acids. Germline V gives CDR1 WSHSY, CDR2 SAAADI. V lost 7 bases, J lost 2 bases, and 17 bases lay in between. The CDR3 loop is CASIIGTAGQETQYF. CDR3 bases: TGCGCCAGCATTATTGGGACGGCCGGACAAGAGACCCAGTACTTC.

The chain has TRBV10-3 and TRBJ2-2, with TRBD2 identical over 10 bases. Germline lookup yields CDR1 ENHRY and CDR2 SYGVKD. The CDR3 has 16 amino acids. The ends lost 5 bases at V and 0 bases at J; junction bases unmatched: 3. CDR3 in DNA: TGTGCCATCAGTCTTACTAGCGGGGCGAACACCGGGGAGCTGTTTTTT. Its translation: CAISLTSGANTGELFF.

This chain connects TRBV25-1 to TRBJ2-7; a possible D gene is TRBD2 (5 bases). CDR3 size: 15 residues. The germline V gene has CDR1 MGHDK and CDR2 SYGVNS. The germline V and J ends were trimmed by 0 bases and 0 bases, with 9 bases remaining between them. CDR3 bases: TGTGCCAGCAGTGAATATGGACTTAGCTCCTACGAGCAGTACTTC. Residues: CASSEYGLSSYEQYF.

In nucleotides, the CDR3 is TGTGCCAGCAGTACCCGGCTTAACTATGGCTACACCTTC. It yields the protein CASSTRLNYGYTF. The rearrangement links TRBV6-5 to TRBJ1-2; D uncertain. In germline, CDR1 is MNHEY, CDR2 SVGAGI. The CDR3 length is 13 residues. V lost 5 bases and J 1 base, leaving 8 bases between the germline ends.

J is TRBJ1-1 and V is TRBV11-2; D is possibly TRBD1 (5 bases). Germline V CDR1 and CDR2: SGHAT, FQNNGV. V gave up 5 bases and J gave up 6 bases, with 19 bases separating them. CDR3 size: 15 residues. The CDR3 here is CASSLTWGGGSEAFF. For the CDR3, the DNA is TGTGCCAGCAGCCTGACATGGGGGGGAGGCTCTGAAGCTTTCTTT.

This chain uses TRBV6-5 with TRBJ2-3, with D unresolved. V shed 6 bases and J shed 2 bases, with 15 bases lying between them. This CDR3 is 15 amino acids long. The germline gives CDR1 MNHEY, CDR2 SVGAGI. The CDR3: CASRRTRIDTDTQYF. Here the CDR3 DNA reads TGTGCCAGCAGGCGCACCCGGATAGACACAGATACGCAGTATTTT.

The chain carries TRBV10-3 and TRBJ2-2; TRBD1 matches at 7 bases. The CDR3 extends over 17 amino acids. With V trimmed by 3 bases and J by 0 bases, 7 bases remained unmatched. CDR1 is ENHRY, CDR2 SYGVKD, per germline. CDR3 nucleotide sequence: TGTGCCATCAGTGAACAGGGGCGCCCCCCGAACACCGGGGAGCTGTTTTTT. It specifies CAISEQGRPPNTGELFF.

The chain employs TRBV9 and TRBJ2-5, with D possibly matching TRBD1 (6 bases). The CDR3 consists of 16 residues. Looked up from germline, CDR1 is SGDLS and CDR2 is YYNGEE. Deletions cut 0 bases from V and 4 bases from J, with 16 bases between. The CDR3 spells CASSVVGQWGGETQYF. The CDR3, as DNA: TGTGCCAGCAGCGTAGTTGGACAGTGGGGCGGAGAGACCCAGTACTTC.

The CDR3 loop is CASNQDRGGQETQYF. The CDR3 coding sequence is TGTGCCAGCAACCAAGACCGGGGCGGCCAAGAGACCCAGTACTTC. This sequence joins TRBV7-8 and TRBJ2-5; either TRBD1 or TRBD2 may fit D (5 bases each). The CDR3 runs 15 residues. The germline gives CDR1 SGHVS, CDR2 FQNEAQ. Trimming stripped 7 bases from V and 1 base from J, with 16 bases between.

The chain links TRBV28 to TRBJ2-5, with D tentatively TRBD2 (7 bases). CDR3 length: 17 amino acids. Trimming left V 3 bases short and J 2 bases short, with 19 bases between. The V gene's germline CDR1 is MDHEN and CDR2 SYDVKM. The CDR3: CASSLWGGTGPQETQYF. The CDR3 coding sequence is TGTGCCAGCAGTTTGTGGGGGGGCACAGGGCCACAAGAGACCCAGTACTTC.